This T cell receptor (beta chain) was identified during a study of shared clonotypes between healthy human individuals. Study-level background: Plates per donor: three CD4 naive, three CD4 memory, two CD8 naive, one CD8 memory. General study results and limits: The study drew on few donors, limiting represented genetic and exposure-history diversity.

CDR1 DFQATT and CDR2 SNEGSKA come from the germline V gene (reference sequence). The CDR3 spans 11 residues. V dropped 7 bases and J dropped 9; count of bases not matched to a gene: 5. The naive CD8 population came from CD45RO-negative cells selected for CCR7, without terminally differentiated effector memory CD45RA+ cells. In regard to this clone: Its antigen is unidentified.

Sequencing was at deep level. Profiling relied on immunoSEQ multiplex PCR, and the TCRdb table lists in-frame clones only, not all of them. Of under 850,000 clones in the sample, nearly 95% were seen once. The receptor was isolated from a man aged 30-40 years in good health. The gene calls are TRBV20-1 and TRBJ2-1; TRBD2 aligns across 8 bases. The sequenced material came from naive CD8+ T cells sorted from blood. The CDR3 DNA reads TGCAGTGTCCGGGGGGGGTTTGAGCAGTTCTTC. Protein sequence: CSVRGGFEQFF.